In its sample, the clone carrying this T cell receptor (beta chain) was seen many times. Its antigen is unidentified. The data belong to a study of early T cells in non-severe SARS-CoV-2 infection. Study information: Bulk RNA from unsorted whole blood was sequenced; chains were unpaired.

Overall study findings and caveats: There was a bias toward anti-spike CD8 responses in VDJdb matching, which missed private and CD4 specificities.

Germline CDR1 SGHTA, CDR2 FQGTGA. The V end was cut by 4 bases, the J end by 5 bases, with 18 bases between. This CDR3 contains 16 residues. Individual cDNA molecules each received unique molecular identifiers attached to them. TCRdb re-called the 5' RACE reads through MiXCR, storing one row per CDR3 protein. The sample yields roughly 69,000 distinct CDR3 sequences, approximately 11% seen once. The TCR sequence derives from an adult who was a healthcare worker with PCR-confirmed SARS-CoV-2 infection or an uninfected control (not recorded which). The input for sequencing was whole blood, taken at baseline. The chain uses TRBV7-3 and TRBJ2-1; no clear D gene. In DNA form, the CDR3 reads TGTGCCAGCAGCTCCCCGCCAGGATCCTTAAACAATGAGCAGTTCTTC. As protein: CASSSPPGSLNNEQFF.